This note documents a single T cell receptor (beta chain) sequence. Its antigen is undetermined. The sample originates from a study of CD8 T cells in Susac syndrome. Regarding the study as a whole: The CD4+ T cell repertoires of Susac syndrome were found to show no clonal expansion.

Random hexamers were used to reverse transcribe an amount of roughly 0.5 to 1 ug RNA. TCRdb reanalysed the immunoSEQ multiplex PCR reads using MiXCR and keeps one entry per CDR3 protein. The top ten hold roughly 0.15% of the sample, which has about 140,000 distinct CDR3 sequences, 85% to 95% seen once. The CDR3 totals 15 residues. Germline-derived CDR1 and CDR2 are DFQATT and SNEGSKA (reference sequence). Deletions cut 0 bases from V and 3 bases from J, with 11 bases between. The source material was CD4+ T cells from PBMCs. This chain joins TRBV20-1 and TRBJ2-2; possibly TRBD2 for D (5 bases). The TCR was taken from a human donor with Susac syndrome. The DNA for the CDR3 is TGCAGTGCTAGAGATTTGGGGAGTTACACCGGGGAGCTGTTTTTT. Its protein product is CSARDLGSYTGELFF.